Listed below are T cell receptor beta chains from one sample, sequenced in a study of radiation and T cells in renal cell carcinoma. Sequencing used immunoSEQ multiplex PCR; TCRdb keeps in-frame clones, though not all of them. The repertoire holds roughly 170,000 clones, with about 85% as singletons. Sample: blood, taken from a patient whose treatment included radiotherapy and nephrectomy. The receptors shown here come from a woman aged 45-65 years with renal cell carcinoma. Each CDR3 is given with its conserved first and last residue. Each record gives: J gene, V gene, clone size, D gene, CDR3 DNA, CDR3 protein. A D gene is named only where the DNA matches it firmly. Rows give clone size only sometimes, using once, few, many, or a class for an expanded clone.

>TRBJ2-3|TRBV5-1|-|TRBD2
TGCGCCAGCAGCAGGACTAGCGGAGTAGTCACAGATACGCAGTATTTT
CASSRTSGVVTDTQYF
>TRBJ1-2|TRBV7-9|-|-
TGTGCCAGCAGCTTAGGGAGGGATGATGGCTACACCTTC
CASSLGRDDGYTF
>TRBJ2-3|TRBV5-1|-|-
TGCGCCAGCAGCTTGGCGGGGGCTAGCACAGATACGCAGTATTTT
CASSLAGASTDTQYF
>TRBJ2-1|TRBV7-6|-|TRBD2
TGTGCCAGCAGCTTAGGGTCGGGGGGGTACAATGAGCAGTTCTTC
CASSLGSGGYNEQFF
>TRBJ2-7|TRBV6-5|-|-
TGTGCCAGCAGCCAGGGAAGCTCCTACGAGCAGTACTTC
CASSQGSSYEQYF
>TRBJ2-1|TRBV11-2|once|TRBD2
TGTGCCAGCAGCAATCAAGCGGGGGGAAACAATGAGCAGTTCTTC
CASSNQAGGNNEQFF
>TRBJ2-3|TRBV9|-|TRBD2
TGTGCCAGCAGCTCGACGGGGGGAGAAAGCACAGATACGCAGTATTTT
CASSSTGGESTDTQYF
>TRBJ2-2|TRBV5-1|-|TRBD2
TGCGCCAGCAGCTTGACACGACTAGCGGGTACCGGGGAGCTGTTTTTT
CASSLTRLAGTGELFF
>TRBJ1-2|TRBV11-2|-|-
TGTGCCAGCAGCCCCGCCGAAGGGGCTCGGGGCTACACCTTC
CASSPAEGARGYTF
>TRBJ2-7|TRBV29-1|-|-
TGCAGCGTTGAAGGGAGAGGTTCGTCCTACGAGCAGTACTTC
CSVEGRGSSYEQYF
>TRBJ2-3|TRBV5-1|-|TRBD2
TGCGCCAGCAGCTTGGAGACTAGCGGGGGGGTTGATACGCAGTATTTT
CASSLETSGGVDTQYF
>TRBJ1-5|TRBV7-8|-|-
TGTGCCAGCAGCTTAGCCCTTCCCCTGAACAATCAGCCCCAGCATTTT
CASSLALPLNNQPQHF
>TRBJ1-2|TRBV6-5|-|TRBD1
TGTGCCAGCAGTTCCCCGGGACAGGGAGCCTATGGCTACACCTTC
CASSSPGQGAYGYTF
>TRBJ1-5|TRBV6-1|-|-
TGTGCCAGCAGTGAAGCGGGGGGAAATCAGCCCCAGCATTTT
CASSEAGGNQPQHF
>TRBJ2-2|TRBV11-3|-|TRBD1
TGTGCCAGCAGCTTAGACCCCCGGGACAGGACGAACACCGGGGAGCTGTTTTTT
CASSLDPRDRTNTGELFF
>TRBJ1-1|TRBV13|-|TRBD1
TGTGCCAGCAGCTCGACAGGGAAAGCTGAAGCTTTCTTT
CASSSTGKAEAFF
>TRBJ2-1|TRBV29-1|-|TRBD2
TGCAGCGTTGAATGGCTAGCGGGGGACTCGCAGTTCTTC
CSVEWLAGDSQFF
>TRBJ1-4|TRBV5-8|-|-
TGTGCCAGCAGCTTGGAGCAGGGGACTAATGAAAAACTGTTTTTT
CASSLEQGTNEKLFF
>TRBJ1-1|TRBV18|-|-
TGTGCCAGCTCACCAATCGAGGGGCGGAACACTGAAGCTTTCTTT
CASSPIEGRNTEAFF
>TRBJ2-3|TRBV7-2|-|-
TGTGCCAGCAGCTTAGCGCCAGGGTGGCCAGATACGCAGTATTTT
CASSLAPGWPDTQYF
>TRBJ2-5|TRBV9|-|TRBD1
TGTGCCAGCAGCGGGACAGGGGCCCCACAGGAAGGAGAGACCCAGTACTTC
CASSGTGAPQEGETQYF
>TRBJ2-7|TRBV4-1|-|-
TGCGCCAGCAGCCAAGAAATCAGCGGGTACGAGCAGTACTTC
CASSQEISGYEQYF
>TRBJ2-7|TRBV30|-|TRBD2
TGTGCCTGGAGTGTACGGACTAGCGGGGAGCAGTACTTC
CAWSVRTSGEQYF
>TRBJ1-2|TRBV30|-|-
TGTGCCTGGAGTGTGGCGCCCCGCTATGGCTACACCTTC
CAWSVAPRYGYTF
>TRBJ1-2|TRBV19|-|-
TGTGCCAGTAGGAAACAGGGCCCCTATGGCTACACCTTC
CASRKQGPYGYTF
>TRBJ2-7|TRBV6-5|-|-
TGTGCCAGCAGTTACGGCAGGAGCTCCTACGAGCAGTACTTC
CASSYGRSSYEQYF
>TRBJ2-1|TRBV6-5|-|TRBD1
TGTGCCAGCAGTTCGAGGGGACAGGTCAATGAGCAGTTCTTC
CASSSRGQVNEQFF
>TRBJ2-2|TRBV9|-|-
TGTGCCAGCAGCGTAGATGGCCTACAGGCCGGGGTCGGGGAGCTGTTTTTT
CASSVDGLQAGVGELFF
>TRBJ1-4|TRBV2|-|-
TGTGCCAGCAGTTTCAGCAGGGGCCGGACTAATGAAAAACTGTTTTTT
CASSFSRGRTNEKLFF
>TRBJ2-3|TRBV18|-|-
TGTGCCAGCTCACCACTTAGCGCGGCAGATACGCAGTATTTT
CASSPLSAADTQYF
>TRBJ1-1|TRBV7-3|-|-
TGTGCCAGCAGCTTAGGCCAGGGAAATACTGAAGCTTTCTTT
CASSLGQGNTEAFF
>TRBJ2-2|TRBV5-5|-|-
TGTGCCAGCAGCCCTCTTAGGACTGGAACCGGGGAGCTGTTTTTT
CASSPLRTGTGELFF
>TRBJ2-7|TRBV5-1|once|TRBD1
TGCGCCAGCAGCTCGGGACCGGGACAGAGCTACGAGCAGTACTTC
CASSSGPGQSYEQYF
>TRBJ2-5|TRBV18|-|-
TGTGCCAGCTCACCAAGGGGAGAGACCCAGTACTTC
CASSPRGETQYF
>TRBJ2-3|TRBV2|-|TRBD1
TGTGCCAGCAGTGTAAACAGGGGAATGGATACGCAGTATTTT
CASSVNRGMDTQYF
>TRBJ1-3|TRBV7-8|-|-
TGTGCCAGCAGCTTCGGTTTTTCTGCCTCTGGAAACACCATATATTTT
CASSFGFSASGNTIYF
>TRBJ1-2|TRBV7-9|-|TRBD1
TGTGCCAGCAGCGGCCTGGGACAGGGGGGATACTATGGCTACACCTTC
CASSGLGQGGYYGYTF
>TRBJ2-3|TRBV29-1|-|-
TGCAGCGTTGAAGACAGATACACAGATACGCAGTATTTT
CSVEDRYTDTQYF
>TRBJ1-1|TRBV2|few|TRBD1
TGTGCCAGCAGAGAGATCACGACAGGGACTGAAGCTTTCTTT
CASREITTGTEAFF
>TRBJ1-6|TRBV19|few|TRBD1
TGTGCCAGTAAGGGACAGGGGGCTTTACCCCTCCACTTT
CASKGQGALPLHF
>TRBJ2-7|TRBV18|-|TRBD1
TGTGCCAGCTCGGGACAGGCCCTCGGGATTTACGAGCAGTACTTC
CASSGQALGIYEQYF
>TRBJ1-1|TRBV5-1|-|TRBD1
TGCGCCAGCCACAGGGGGCCGAGTGGCACTGAAGCTTTCTTT
CASHRGPSGTEAFF
>TRBJ1-4|TRBV19|-|TRBD1
TGTGCCAGTAGTATAGTCGGGATTGAGACAGGGGCGAGGGAAAAACTGTTTTTT
CASSIVGIETGAREKLFF
>TRBJ2-5|TRBV4-3|-|TRBD2
TGCGCCAGCAGCCAAGATGGCGGGGGGCCGTACCAAGAGACCCAGTACTTC
CASSQDGGGPYQETQYF
>TRBJ1-2|TRBV14|-|TRBD1
TGTGCCAGCAGCCTGAGACAGGGGGCGAGGGGCTATGGCTACACCTTC
CASSLRQGARGYGYTF
>TRBJ1-3|TRBV9|-|-
TGTGCCAGCAGCGGGCCCCTGGGTTTGAACACCATATATTTT
CASSGPLGLNTIYF
>TRBJ1-4|TRBV7-2|-|-
TGTGCCAGCAGCCCTCAGAAGGCTACGGATGAAAAACTGTTTTTT
CASSPQKATDEKLFF
>TRBJ2-5|TRBV29-1|-|TRBD2
TGCAGCGGACTAGCGTACCTTCCTGAGACCCAGTACTTC
CSGLAYLPETQYF
>TRBJ2-5|TRBV11-2|-|TRBD2
TGTGCCAGCAGCTTAGACCGGCTAGCGGGGGGTGGGGAGACCCAGTACTTC
CASSLDRLAGGGETQYF
>TRBJ1-4|TRBV19|-|TRBD1
TGTGCCAGTAGTATTTCACAGGGGGCGCTTGAAAAACTGTTTTTT
CASSISQGALEKLFF
>TRBJ2-3|TRBV7-2|once|-
TGTGCCAGCAGCTTAAGGGGGGGGAGCACAGATACGCAGTATTTT
CASSLRGGSTDTQYF
>TRBJ2-5|TRBV5-4|-|-
TGTGCCAGCAGCTTGGAACTAGCAGAGGGCCAAGAGACCCAGTACTTC
CASSLELAEGQETQYF
>TRBJ1-1|TRBV18|-|-
TGTGCCAGCTCACCACCGGGAGACACTGAAGCTTTCTTT
CASSPPGDTEAFF
>TRBJ2-7|TRBV19|-|-
TGTGCCAGTAGTATAAGTCGGGGCCTGTCCTACGAGCAGTACTTC
CASSISRGLSYEQYF